This is a list of T cell receptor beta chains from one sample in a study of blood T cell repertoires in COVID-19. The method was immunoSEQ multiplex PCR; TCRdb's version includes in-frame clones alone and lacks a portion of them. Here the sample spans over 250,000 clones, approximately 89% being singletons. Material for sequencing was PBMCs or T cells enriched from blood (not recorded which). The receptors here all came from a woman aged 18-29 years who had recovered from COVID-19. Both conserved end residues are part of each CDR3.

j_gene	v_gene	CDR3aa
TRBJ1-1	TRBV19	CASSIGQTLFEAFF
TRBJ1-3	TRBV3-1/TRBV3-2	CASSPTLGVGGNTIYF
TRBJ1-1	TRBV11-2	CASSPAGGVTEAFF
TRBJ2-2	TRBV28	CASSWSGRAGGELFF
TRBJ2-1	TRBV27	CASSWSIDNEQFF
TRBJ2-2	TRBV13	CASSIGKHKNTGELFF
TRBJ2-4	TRBV7-8	CASSSTGLGLNIQYF
TRBJ1-2	TRBV30	CAWSVGEERNYGYTF
TRBJ2-1	TRBV28	CASKYQRDRALGDNEQFF
TRBJ1-5	TRBV7-9	CASSSSTGYRPQHF
TRBJ2-7	TRBV3-1/TRBV3-2	CASRPTGGSYEQYF
TRBJ1-3	TRBV7-9	CASRPLRAGGNTIYF
TRBJ1-3	TRBV6-5	CARLRGDTIYF
TRBJ2-3	TRBV24-1	CATSDSRGDTQYF
TRBJ1-3	TRBV7-2	CASSLVAGRENTIYF
TRBJ2-3	TRBV5-5	CASSLAGPLTDTQYF
TRBJ2-3	TRBV7-9	CASSPPVGGPIDTQYF
TRBJ1-1	TRBV10-3	CAISEWGGVMNTEAFF
TRBJ1-2	TRBV9	CASSLGGGAQIYGYTF
TRBJ2-5	TRBV18	CASSPTTGSRETQYF
TRBJ2-1	TRBV7-3	CASSPSRSSYNEQFF
TRBJ2-1	TRBV27	CASRLAGGPNEQFF
TRBJ1-5	TRBV2	CASSEGPGVWQPQHF
TRBJ1-4	TRBV6-5	CASSYSDRLEKLFF
TRBJ2-4	TRBV7-8	CASGYEGKNIQYF
TRBJ2-1	TRBV10-3	CAISEPGTGLHEQFF
TRBJ1-3	TRBV9	CASSVDGDSGNTIYF
TRBJ1-5	TRBV12-3/TRBV12-4	CASRTGVDQPQHF
TRBJ1-5	TRBV13	CASSLTGPGQPQHF
TRBJ1-2	TRBV6-5	CASSYDRSGYTF
TRBJ1-5	TRBV6-1	CASSERRGNQPQHF
TRBJ2-3	TRBV9	CASSANLVTDTQYF
TRBJ2-7	TRBV6-5	CASRADFDYEQYF
TRBJ2-7	TRBV5-8	CAGGDAEYEQYF
TRBJ1-4	TRBV28	CASSPWDRGDPTNEKLFF
TRBJ1-2	TRBV3-1/TRBV3-2	CASSLRGGYTF
TRBJ1-5	TRBV2	CASRPGQGNQPQHF
TRBJ2-7	TRBV5-1	CASSLTPTRPYEQYF
TRBJ2-7	TRBV25-1	CASRQASSGSGNEQYF
TRBJ2-5	TRBV6-4	CASPGGASCDETQYF
TRBJ2-7	TRBV30	CAWTKGQGSYEQYF
TRBJ1-1	TRBV9	CASQSDTNTEAFF